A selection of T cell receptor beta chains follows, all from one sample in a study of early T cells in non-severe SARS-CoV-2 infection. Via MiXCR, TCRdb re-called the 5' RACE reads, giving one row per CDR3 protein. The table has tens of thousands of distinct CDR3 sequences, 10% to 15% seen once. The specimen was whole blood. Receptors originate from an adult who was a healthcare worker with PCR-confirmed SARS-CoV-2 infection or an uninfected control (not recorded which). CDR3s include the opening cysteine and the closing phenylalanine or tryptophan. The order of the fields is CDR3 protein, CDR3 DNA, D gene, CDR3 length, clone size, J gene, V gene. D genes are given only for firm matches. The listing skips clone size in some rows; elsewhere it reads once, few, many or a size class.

CDR3: CASSLAPGNTEAFF; DNA: TGCGCCAGCAGCCTGGCCCCAGGGAACACTGAAGCTTTCTTT; D: NA; length: 14; size: few; J: TRBJ1-1; V: TRBV5-1
CDR3: CASSSGHNTEAFF; DNA: TGTGCCAGCAGCTCCGGACACAACACTGAAGCTTTCTTT; D: NA; length: 13; size: many; J: TRBJ1-1; V: TRBV7-3
CDR3: CASSERNHTWETQYF; DNA: TGTGCCAGCAGTGAAAGGAACCATACCTGGGAGACCCAGTACTTC; D: NA; length: 15; size: few; J: TRBJ2-5; V: TRBV6-1
CDR3: CAISMGVYNEQFF; DNA: TGTGCCATCAGCATGGGGGTCTACAATGAGCAGTTCTTC; D: NA; length: 13; size: many; J: TRBJ2-1; V: TRBV10-3
CDR3: CASSSPDLAKNIQYF; DNA: TGTGCCAGTAGCTCCCCAGACCTAGCCAAAAACATTCAGTACTTC; D: NA; length: 15; size: few; J: TRBJ2-4; V: TRBV19
CDR3: CASSQPVAYEQYF; DNA: TGTGCCAGCAGTCAACCGGTCGCCTACGAGCAGTACTTC; D: NA; length: 13; size: few; J: TRBJ2-7; V: TRBV6-6
CDR3: CASSPTGLGANVLTF; DNA: TGTGCCAGCAGTCCAACAGGGTTAGGGGCCAACGTCCTGACTTTC; D: NA; length: 15; size: NA; J: TRBJ2-6; V: TRBV28
CDR3: CASSLAPNEDQEGAFF; DNA: TGTGCCAGCAGCTTAGCGCCAAACGAAGATCAAGAGGGAGCTTTCTTT; D: NA; length: 16; size: many; J: TRBJ1-1; V: TRBV7-9
CDR3: CASSPATGIYGYTF; DNA: TGTGCCAGCAGCCCGGCTACAGGGATCTATGGCTACACCTTC; D: NA; length: 14; size: many; J: TRBJ1-2; V: TRBV12-3/TRBV12-4
CDR3: CSVDPGTNIQYF; DNA: TGCAGCGTTGACCCAGGGACGAACATTCAGTACTTC; D: NA; length: 12; size: many; J: TRBJ2-4; V: TRBV29-1
CDR3: CASSPLEGTGNTIYF; DNA: TGTGCCAGCTCACCACTGGAGGGGACTGGAAACACCATATATTTT; D: NA; length: 15; size: many; J: TRBJ1-3; V: TRBV18
CDR3: CASSKLPAPEETQYF; DNA: TGTGCCAGCAGCAAATTACCAGCGCCTGAAGAGACCCAGTACTTC; D: NA; length: 15; size: few; J: TRBJ2-5; V: TRBV21-1
CDR3: CASSLQYVTQYF; DNA: TGTGCCAGCAGCTTACAGTACGTTACGCAGTATTTT; D: NA; length: 12; size: few; J: TRBJ2-3; V: TRBV12-3/TRBV12-4
CDR3: CASSYLLDPQGPDTQYF; DNA: TGTGCCAGCAGTTACCTTTTAGACCCCCAAGGCCCAGATACGCAGTATTTT; D: NA; length: 17; size: many; J: TRBJ2-3; V: TRBV6-5
CDR3: CATSDKASGNGNEQFF; DNA: TGTGCCACCAGTGATAAGGCTAGCGGGAATGGTAATGAGCAGTTCTTC; D: TRBD2; length: 16; size: many; J: TRBJ2-1; V: TRBV24-1
CDR3: CATATSGTYQETQYF; DNA: TGTGCCACAGCCACTAGCGGGACGTACCAAGAGACCCAGTACTTC; D: TRBD2; length: 15; size: NA; J: TRBJ2-5; V: TRBV7-2
CDR3: CSARGLDRLNYGYTF; DNA: TGCAGTGCTAGAGGCTTGGACAGGCTTAACTATGGCTACACCTTC; D: TRBD1; length: 15; size: few; J: TRBJ1-2; V: TRBV20-1
CDR3: CSVGDGNQPQHF; DNA: TGCAGCGTTGGGGACGGAAATCAGCCCCAGCATTTT; D: NA; length: 12; size: many; J: TRBJ1-5; V: TRBV29-1
CDR3: CASSSIPGTEAFF; DNA: TGTGCCAGCAGCTCCATCCCGGGGACTGAAGCTTTCTTT; D: NA; length: 13; size: NA; J: TRBJ1-1; V: TRBV9
CDR3: CASSPPSGGATGELFF; DNA: TGTGCCAGCAGTCCACCTAGTGGGGGGGCCACCGGGGAGCTGTTTTTT; D: NA; length: 16; size: NA; J: TRBJ2-2; V: TRBV12-3/TRBV12-4
CDR3: CSVDRWMDYGYTF; DNA: TGCAGCGTAGACCGCTGGATGGACTATGGCTACACCTTC; D: NA; length: 13; size: NA; J: TRBJ1-2; V: TRBV29-1
CDR3: CASSHPQGLAGGPVNEQFF; DNA: TGCGCCAGCAGCCACCCCCAAGGACTAGCGGGGGGGCCGGTTAATGAGCAGTTCTTC; D: TRBD2; length: 19; size: few; J: TRBJ2-1; V: TRBV4-1
CDR3: CASSASSYEQYF; DNA: TGCGCCAGCAGCGCGAGCTCCTACGAGCAGTACTTC; D: NA; length: 12; size: many; J: TRBJ2-7; V: TRBV10-2
CDR3: CASSTQGSGNTIYF; DNA: TGTGCCAGCAGTACCCAGGGGTCTGGAAACACCATATATTTT; D: NA; length: 14; size: many; J: TRBJ1-3; V: TRBV12-3/TRBV12-4
CDR3: CASSHPGGDTQYF; DNA: TGCGCCAGCAGCCACCCAGGGGGAGATACGCAGTATTTT; D: TRBD1; length: 13; size: many; J: TRBJ2-3; V: TRBV4-1
CDR3: CSATRGRTEAFF; DNA: TGCAGCGCAACTAGGGGACGCACTGAAGCTTTCTTT; D: NA; length: 12; size: NA; J: TRBJ1-1; V: TRBV29-1
CDR3: CASSLPGRGRVKLYGYTF; DNA: TGTGCCAGCAGCCTACCCGGGAGGGGTCGGGTGAAGCTCTATGGCTACACCTTC; D: NA; length: 18; size: few; J: TRBJ1-2; V: TRBV6-8
CDR3: CSAPGGGGGTDTQYF; DNA: TGCAGCGCCCCCGGGGGGGGCGGCGGCACAGATACGCAGTATTTT; D: TRBD2; length: 15; size: many; J: TRBJ2-3; V: TRBV29-1
CDR3: CASSQGLSYEQYF; DNA: TGCGCCAGCAGCCAAGGCCTCTCCTACGAGCAGTACTTC; D: NA; length: 13; size: NA; J: TRBJ2-7; V: TRBV4-1
CDR3: CASSEIGGLSSYNEQFF; DNA: TGTGCCAGCAGTGAAATTGGGGGGCTGAGCTCCTACAATGAGCAGTTCTTC; D: NA; length: 17; size: few; J: TRBJ2-1; V: TRBV6-1
CDR3: CASSYRPGTISYNEQFF; DNA: TGTGCCAGCAGTTACCGTCCCGGGACAATATCCTACAATGAGCAGTTCTTC; D: NA; length: 17; size: NA; J: TRBJ2-1; V: TRBV6-5
CDR3: CASSRESPGQDEQFF; DNA: TGTGCCAGCTCGCGGGAAAGTCCTGGGCAGGATGAGCAGTTCTTC; D: NA; length: 15; size: NA; J: TRBJ2-1; V: TRBV18
CDR3: CASSLVVAYEQYF; DNA: TGTGCCAGCAGCTTAGTTGTGGCCTACGAGCAGTACTTC; D: NA; length: 13; size: NA; J: TRBJ2-7; V: TRBV11-2
CDR3: CASSEGSLRSNQPQHF; DNA: TGTGCCAGCAGCGAAGGCTCCTTAAGGAGCAATCAGCCCCAGCATTTT; D: NA; length: 16; size: NA; J: TRBJ1-5; V: TRBV2
CDR3: CASRSDGRGYNEQFF; DNA: TGTGCCAGCAGATCTGACGGGAGGGGGTACAATGAGCAGTTCTTC; D: TRBD2; length: 15; size: NA; J: TRBJ2-1; V: TRBV2